This T cell receptor beta chain was observed in a study of human T cells and chemical hapten exposure. Study in general: For the roughly 23-week duration of the study, patients were given weekly doses of diphenylcyclopropenone on the scalp.

The length of the CDR3 is 16 residues. V was pared by 4 bases and J by 1 base, with 14 bases between. CDR1 is SGHTA, CDR2 FQGNSA, per germline. The time point here: pre-sensitization, week 0. The sample's treatment: therapeutic diphenylcyclopropenone sensitization with weekly scalp DPC. Unfractionated whole blood served as the source for total RNA extraction. TCRdb recomputed calls from the RACE reads with MiXCR, one row per CDR3 protein. The profile covers about 30,000 distinct CDR3 sequences, with over 9% appearing a single time and 25% to 30% taken by the ten largest. This specimen was whole blood, taken in connection with sensitization to the hapten diphenylcyclopropenone (DPC). The receptor comes from a man aged 50-59 years with alopecia areata. Some clones in this sample may be carry-over from other donors' samples. The rearrangement joins TRBV7-2 to TRBJ2-1, with D perhaps TRBD1 (5 bases). The CDR3 here is CASSSRQHPSYNEQFF. CDR3 bases: TGTGCCAGCAGCTCGAGACAGCACCCATCCTACAATGAGCAGTTCTTC.